This entry features one T cell receptor (beta chain) sequence. The antigen remains undetermined. These data are taken from a study of vaccination effects on CD4 cells after COVID-19. ViraFEST assay sequencing came after antigen-specific CD4+ T cells were expanded with viral peptide pools. Subsequent to a culture period of about ten days, CD4+ T cells were isolated. People in the vaccine group had not been infected with SARS-CoV-2 before, and their nucleocapsid antibodies were negative. The assay was immunoSEQ multiplex PCR, and TCRdb's table has in-frame clones only and misses some. There are about 73,000 clones in the sample; 78% occur only once, and roughly a tenth lies in the top ten. This receptor was identified in a human donor who received a COVID-19 vaccine. This specimen was CD4+ T cells from PBMCs cultured with SARS-CoV-2 spike peptides, taken before COVID-19 vaccination.

The CDR3 DNA reads as TGTGCCAGCGGGTTACCTACTAGGGGAGAGACCCAGTACTTC. Protein: CASGLPTRGETQYF. This chain links TRBV27 with TRBJ2-5, with D perhaps TRBD1 or TRBD2 (5 bases each). The CDR3 sequence is 14 residues long. V was shortened by 8 bases and J by 4 bases, with 17 bases between the two germline ends. Germline lookup yields CDR1 MNHEY and CDR2 SMNVEV (reference sequence).